Presented here are 5 T cell receptor beta chains from one specimen sequenced in a study of CD8 T cells in Susac syndrome. Roughly 0.45 to 1 ug RNA was reverse transcribed with random hexamers. From the immunoSEQ multiplex PCR reads, TCRdb called clonotypes with MiXCR, one entry per CDR3 protein. The data contain around 62,000 distinct CDR3 sequences, approximately 90% of them singletons. Input material: CD8+ T cells from PBMCs. The receptors were gathered from a human donor in good health.

This clonotype turned up a few times. The CDR3 DNA is TGTGCCAGCAGTTTGGCAGGGGAGTACGAGCAGTACTTC. Translated, it gives CASSLAGEYEQYF. This chain links TRBV12-3 or TRBV12-4 with TRBJ2-7; possibly TRBD1 for D (6 bases). V lost 3 bases and J lost 4, with 10 bases in between. CDR3 length: 13 amino acids.

CDR3 residues: CAISESPADRANQPQHF. The CDR3 DNA is TGTGCCATCAGTGAGAGCCCAGCGGACAGGGCGAATCAGCCCCAGCATTTT. The chain is built from TRBV10-3 and TRBJ1-5; 8 nucleotides line up with TRBD1. The germline gives CDR1 ENHRY, CDR2 SYGVKD. The V segment lost 2 bases and the J segment 4 bases; nucleotides outside the gene matches: 10. CDR3 size: 17 residues.

This chain uses TRBV20-1 with TRBJ2-7; 8 bases map to TRBD2. V dropped 1 base and J dropped 0; count of bases not matched to a gene: 5. CDR1 and CDR2 (germline): DFQATT, SNEGSKA (reference sequence). The CDR3 length is 15 residues. The CDR3 DNA is TGCAGTGCTAGAGGGGTGAGCGGGGGCTCCTACGAGCAGTACTTC. This sequence encodes CSARGVSGGSYEQYF.

The chain joins TRBV29-1 to TRBJ2-3, with 7 bases fitting TRBD2. There are 15 residues in the CDR3. The V gene's germline CDR1 is SQVTM and CDR2 ANQGSEA. The V segment lost 8 bases and the J segment 1 base; nucleotides outside the gene matches: 12. The CDR3 here is CSSLGRGRGTDTQYF. The DNA of the CDR3 is TGCAGCTCACTGGGGAGGGGCCGCGGCACAGATACGCAGTATTTT.

This chain links TRBV7-9 with TRBJ2-7; maybe TRBD2 (6 bases). There are 13 residues in the CDR3. The V end lost 7 bases, the J end lost 5 bases, and 15 bases lay between the germline ends. CDR1 is SEHNR, CDR2 FQNEAQ, per germline (reference sequence). The CDR3 DNA sequence: TGTGCCAGCAACTGGGACTTTCCACACGAGCAGTACTTC. Protein sequence: CASNWDFPHEQYF. Full variable domain (missing parts from reference TRBV7-9 and TRBJ2-7): DTGVSQNPRHKITKRGQNVTFRCDPISEHNRLYWYRQTLGQGPEFLTYFQNEAQLEKSRLLSDRFSAERPKGSFSTLEIQRTEQGDSAMYLCASNWDFPHEQYFGPGTRLTVT.